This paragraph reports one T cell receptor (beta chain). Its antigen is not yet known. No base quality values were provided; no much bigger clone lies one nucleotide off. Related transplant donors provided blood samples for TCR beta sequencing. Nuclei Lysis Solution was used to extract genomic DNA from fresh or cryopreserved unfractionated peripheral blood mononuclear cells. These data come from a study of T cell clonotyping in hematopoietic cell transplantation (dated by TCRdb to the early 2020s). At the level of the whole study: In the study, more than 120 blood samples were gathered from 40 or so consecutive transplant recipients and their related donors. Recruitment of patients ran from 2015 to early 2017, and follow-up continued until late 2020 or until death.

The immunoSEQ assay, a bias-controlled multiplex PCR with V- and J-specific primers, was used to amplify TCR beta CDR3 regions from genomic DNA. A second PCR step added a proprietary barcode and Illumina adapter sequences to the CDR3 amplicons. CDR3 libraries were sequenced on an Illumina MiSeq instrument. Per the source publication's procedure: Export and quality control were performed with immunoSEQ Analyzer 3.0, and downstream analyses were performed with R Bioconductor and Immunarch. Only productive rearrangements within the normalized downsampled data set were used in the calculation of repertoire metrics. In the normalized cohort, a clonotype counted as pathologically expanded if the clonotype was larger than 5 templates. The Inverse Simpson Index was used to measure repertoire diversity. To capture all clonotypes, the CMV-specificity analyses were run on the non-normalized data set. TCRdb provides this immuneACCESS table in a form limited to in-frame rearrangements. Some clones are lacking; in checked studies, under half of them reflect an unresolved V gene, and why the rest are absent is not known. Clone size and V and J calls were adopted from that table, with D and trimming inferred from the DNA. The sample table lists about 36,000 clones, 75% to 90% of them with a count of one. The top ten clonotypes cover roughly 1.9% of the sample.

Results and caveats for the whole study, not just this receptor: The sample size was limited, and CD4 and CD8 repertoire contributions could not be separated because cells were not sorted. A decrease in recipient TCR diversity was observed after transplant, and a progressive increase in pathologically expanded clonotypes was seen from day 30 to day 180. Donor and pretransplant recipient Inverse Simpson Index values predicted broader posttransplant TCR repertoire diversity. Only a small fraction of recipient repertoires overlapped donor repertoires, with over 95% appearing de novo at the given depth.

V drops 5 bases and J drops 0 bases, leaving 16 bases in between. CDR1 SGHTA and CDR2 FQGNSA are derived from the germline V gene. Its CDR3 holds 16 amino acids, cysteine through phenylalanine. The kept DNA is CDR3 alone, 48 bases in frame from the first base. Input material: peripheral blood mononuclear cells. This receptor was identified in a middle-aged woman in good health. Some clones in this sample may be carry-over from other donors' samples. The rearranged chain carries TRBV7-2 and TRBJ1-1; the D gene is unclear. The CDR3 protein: CASSLGPEKMNTEAFF. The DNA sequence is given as TGTGCCAGCAGCCTAGGCCCGGAGAAGATGAACACTGAAGCTTTCTTT.